This TCR beta chain derives from a study of T-cell reconstitution after alpha-beta-depleted transplantation in children. Germline loops: CDR1 DFQATT, CDR2 SNEGSKA (reference sequence). V lost 3 bases and J lost 7, with 9 bases in between. The CDR3 loop spans 12 amino acids. For TCRbeta, the library was prepared with unique molecular identifiers. TCRdb processed the PCR reads anew with MiXCR; each CDR3 protein has one entry. The data show about 400,000 distinct CDR3 sequences, around 21% seen once. The source was PBMCs from the stem cell graft donor, collected from the stem cell graft. This sequence joins TRBV20-1 and TRBJ2-2; no reliable D call. The receptor comes from a human donor who donated a stem cell graft to a child with acute myeloid leukemia. CDR3: CSARRNDGELFF. The DNA for the CDR3 is TGCAGTGCTAGGAGAAACGACGGGGAGCTGTTTTTT.